Presented here are 20 T cell receptor beta chains from one specimen sequenced in a study of cytomegalovirus exposure and HLA in healthy donors. PCR primers comprised 60 Vbeta and 13 Jbeta primers. Here immunoSEQ multiplex PCR was the method, and the copy in TCRdb shows in-frame clones only, minus some. The table lists about 160,000 clones, roughly three quarters of them singletons. Sequenced material: PBMCs. These receptor sequences come from a young man in good health and CMV-seropositive.

The chain's CDR3 is CASRPGGRSYGYTF. The CDR3 DNA is TGTGCCAGCAGGCCAGGGGGCCGCAGCTATGGCTACACCTTC. The genes are TRBV6-5 and TRBJ1-2, with 8 bases fitting TRBD1. Germline V gene lookup returns CDR1 MNHEY and CDR2 SVGAGI. This CDR3 comprises 14 residues. V shed 6 bases and J 4 bases; nucleotides not matched to a gene: 7.

The J gene is TRBJ1-2, the V gene TRBV10-2; D is uncertain. Trimming pared 3 bases from V and 3 bases from J, leaving 8 bases between. CDR1 and CDR2 (germline): WSHSY, SAAADI. The CDR3 length is 13 residues. CDR3 DNA: TGCGCCAGCAGTGAATTCCTCTACTATGGCTACACCTTC. Translated: CASSEFLYYGYTF.

This chain's CDR3 is CASSFQGADTQYF. CDR3 coding DNA: TGTGCCAGCAGTTTCCAGGGTGCAGATACGCAGTATTTT. The V and J genes are TRBV27 and TRBJ2-3; D might be TRBD1 (5 bases). The CDR3 runs 13 residues. V was cut by 3 bases and J by 4 bases, with 8 bases left in between. Looked up from germline, CDR1 is MNHEY and CDR2 is SMNVEV (reference sequence).

V and J are TRBV7-2 and TRBJ2-5, with 8 bases fitting TRBD1. The V gene end was trimmed by 3 bases and the J gene end by 5 bases; junction bases not matched to a gene: 5. Germline loops: CDR1 SGHTA, CDR2 FQGNSA. The CDR3 consists of 14 residues. The CDR3 DNA sequence: TGTGCCAGCAGCTTGGACAGGGTGGTCGAGACCCAGTACTTC. Translation: CASSLDRVVETQYF. Complete variable domain (other parts from reference TRBV7-2 and TRBJ2-5): GAGVSQSPSNKVTEKGKDVELRCDPISGHTALYWYRQSLGQGLEFLIYFQGNSAPDKSGLPSDRFSAERTGGSVSTLTIQRTQQEDSAVYLCASSLDRVVETQYFGPGTRLLVL.

This clone was counted a few times. The genes are TRBV27 and TRBJ1-1; D is unresolved. Per germline, CDR1 MNHEY and CDR2 SMNVEV (reference sequence). The V and J ends lost 5 bases and 3 bases respectively, with 16 bases between them. The CDR3 consists of 15 residues. DNA of the CDR3: TGTGCCAGCAGTATTAGACCCGGGAGGGACACTGAAGCTTTCTTT. It encodes CASSIRPGRDTEAFF.

This clone was seen once. The rearrangement links TRBV27 to TRBJ1-2, with D unclear. Germline CDR1 reads MNHEY; CDR2 reads SMNVEV (reference sequence). This CDR3 region has 16 residues. Deletions cut 2 bases from V and 1 base from J, with 14 bases between. This CDR3 is CASSLTQNPFNYGYTF. The CDR3 DNA follows: TGTGCCAGCAGTTTAACCCAGAACCCCTTTAACTATGGCTACACCTTC.

The chain recombines TRBV5-4 with TRBJ2-2; D is unresolved. V dropped 4 bases and J dropped 5 bases, with 6 bases sitting between them. This CDR3 is built from 12 residues. Germline-derived CDR1 and CDR2 are SGHNT and YYREEE (reference sequence). CDR3 coding DNA: TGTGCCAGCAGCAAGACTACCGGGGAGCTGTTTTTT. Protein sequence: CASSKTTGELFF. Full variable domain (missing parts from reference TRBV5-4 and TRBJ2-2): ETGVTQSPTHLIKTRGQQVTLRCSSQSGHNTVSWYQQALGQGPQFIFQYYREEENGRGNFPPRFSGLQFPNYSSELNVNALELDDSALYLCASSKTTGELFFGEGSRLTVL.

The chain is built from TRBV15 and TRBJ1-1, with D unresolved. V lost 0 bases and J 1 base, leaving 6 bases between the germline ends. This CDR3 is 14 amino acids long. Germline lookup yields CDR1 LNHNV and CDR2 YYDKDF (reference sequence). The CDR3 reads CATSRDGKNTEAFF. Written as DNA, the CDR3 is TGTGCCACCAGCAGAGATGGCAAGAACACTGAAGCTTTCTTT.

Notes on this clone: The sample carries other DNA sequences with the same CDR3. The chain carries TRBV30 and TRBJ1-1; the match to TRBD1 covers 7 bases. V trimming: 2 bases; J trimming: 4 bases; junction bases outside the gene matches: 7. This CDR3 contains 14 residues. Germline CDR1 GTSNPN, CDR2 SVGIG (reference sequence). The CDR3 loop reads CAWSLTGLGTEAFF. The CDR3 bases are TGTGCCTGGAGTTTGACAGGGTTGGGCACTGAAGCTTTCTTT.

This chain links TRBV27 with TRBJ1-5, with TRBD1 matching 9 bases. The trim removed 6 bases at V and 1 base at J, leaving 7 bases unmatched. Germline V gene lookup returns CDR1 MNHEY and CDR2 SMNVEV (reference sequence). CDR3 length: 16 residues. The CDR3 is CASRGTGGGSNQPQHF. The DNA of the CDR3 is TGTGCCAGCAGGGGCACAGGGGGCGGGAGCAATCAGCCCCAGCATTTT.

The chain combines TRBV6-1 with TRBJ2-7; D is possibly TRBD1 (5 bases). Trimming removed 6 bases from V and 2 bases from J, with 17 bases in between. The CDR3 length is 15 residues. Germline V CDR1 and CDR2: MNHNS, SASEGT. The CDR3 loop reads CASSTEGAVTYEQYF. Here the CDR3 DNA reads TGTGCCAGCAGCACTGAAGGGGCTGTAACCTACGAGCAGTACTTC.

The genes are TRBV11-2 and TRBJ1-4; 7 positions match TRBD1. With V trimmed by 5 bases and J by 6 bases, 15 bases remained unmatched. The CDR3 covers 17 residues. Germline V gene lookup returns CDR1 SGHAT and CDR2 FQNNGV. This chain's CDR3 is CASSDHRTGNPYEKLFF. In DNA, the CDR3 is TGTGCCAGCAGCGACCACCGGACAGGAAACCCTTATGAAAAACTGTTTTTT.

V is TRBV27 and J is TRBJ2-3; 11 nucleotides agree with TRBD2. The CDR3 length is 17 residues. CDR1 and CDR2 (germline): MNHEY, SMNVEV (reference sequence). Trimming at V came to 0 bases and at J to 2 bases, leaving 4 bases not matched to a gene. This CDR3 reads CASSLSGSGRATDTQYF. The CDR3 nucleotides read TGTGCCAGCAGTTTATCGGGTAGCGGGAGGGCCACAGATACGCAGTATTTT.

This chain connects TRBV5-8 to TRBJ2-7, with D perhaps matching TRBD1 (5 bases). Germline V gene sequence: CDR1 SGHTS, CDR2 YDEGEE. The CDR3 length is 14 residues. V was pared by 7 bases and J by 0 bases, with 14 bases between. CDR3 DNA sequence: TGTGCCAGCGTACGCCAGGGCCACTCCTACGAGCAGTACTTC. Translating it yields CASVRQGHSYEQYF.

The CDR3 DNA reads TGTGCCAGCAGCGTGAGTTATAATTCACCCCTCCACTTT. Translated: CASSVSYNSPLHF. This chain uses TRBV9 with TRBJ1-6; D remains unclear. This CDR3 has 13 amino acids. The germline V gene encodes CDR1 SGDLS and CDR2 YYNGEE. Trimming removed 2 bases from V and 4 bases from J, with 4 bases in between.

The V and J genes are TRBV7-9 and TRBJ2-5; D possibly corresponds to TRBD2 (5 bases). The CDR3 runs to 14 residues. Germline V CDR1 and CDR2: SEHNR, FQNEAQ (reference sequence). V lost 5 bases and J 4 bases, leaving 14 bases between the germline ends. CDR3 sequence (DNA): TGTGCCAGCAGCCCTATGGGGAGTCGAGAGACCCAGTACTTC. It translates to CASSPMGSRETQYF.

This chain joins TRBV6-5 and TRBJ1-2, with 9 bases fitting TRBD1. This CDR3 spans 16 amino acids. Trimming at V came to 1 base and at J to 7 bases, leaving 10 bases not matched to a gene. Looked up from germline, CDR1 is MNHEY and CDR2 is SVGAGI. CDR3 nucleotides: TGTGCCAGCAGTTACTTCCCCCACAGGGGGCGGCCTGGCTACACCTTC. This translates into CASSYFPHRGRPGYTF.

The chain combines TRBV4-1 with TRBJ2-7; D perhaps matches TRBD1 (6 bases). Germline CDR1 MGHRA, CDR2 YSYEKL. The CDR3 consists of 15 residues. V shed 2 bases and J shed 4 bases, with 15 bases lying between them. In DNA form, the CDR3 reads TGCGCCAGCAGCCAACTACAGGGTTTTAGGTACGAGCAGTACTTC. Its protein is CASSQLQGFRYEQYF.

This clone was picked up a small number of times. V gene TRBV4-1 combines with J gene TRBJ2-7, with a tentative D call TRBD1 (6 bases). The CDR3 has 14 residues. Trimming stripped 4 bases from V and 6 bases from J, with 16 bases between. CDR1 is MGHRA, CDR2 YSYEKL, per germline. CDR3 sequence reads: CASSPAPPQGEQYF. CDR3 sequence (DNA): TGCGCCAGCAGCCCGGCCCCACCACAGGGCGAGCAGTACTTC.

The V and J genes are TRBV6-1 and TRBJ2-1; TRBD1 matches 8 bases. The germline gives CDR1 MNHNS, CDR2 SASEGT. Trimming at V came to 3 bases and at J to 7 bases, leaving 8 bases not matched to a gene. The CDR3 spans 15 residues. CDR3: CASSELGQVWNEQFF. As DNA, the CDR3 is TGTGCCAGCAGTGAGTTGGGACAGGTTTGGAATGAGCAGTTCTTC.